This T cell receptor beta chain is from a study of Ad26.COV2.S vaccination and SARS-CoV-2 variants. The wider study: Recipients of Ad26.COV2.S got it intramuscularly, once or twice 56 days apart. Study conclusions and caveats: There was a possibility that the TCR breadth and depth analyses underestimated total T cell responses.

Concerning this clone: What it binds is not known.

Specified treatment: roughly 20 received Ad26.COV2.S at low or high dose, single or two shots; about 5 received placebo; per-sample allocation not given. After the first vaccine or placebo injection, samples were drawn on day 63. Germline assignment: CDR1 SGHRS and CDR2 YFSETQ. V was pared by 5 bases and J by 4 bases, with 9 bases of the junction left unmatched. This CDR3 is built from 16 residues. The repertoire was sequenced with immunoSEQ multiplex PCR; TCRdb's copy has only in-frame clones and lacks some. Of a few hundred thousand clones listed, approximately 90% were seen once; the top ten hold around 1.8%.

V is TRBV5-1 and J is TRBJ1-1; 12 nucleotides line up with TRBD1. Sample: peripheral blood, taken in a trial of Ad26.COV2.S vaccine versus placebo. The sequence was obtained from a person between 18 and 59 years old who received the Ad26.COV2.S COVID-19 vaccine or a placebo. CDR3 nucleotide sequence: TGCGCCAGCAGTCAGGGACAGGGGGCGATGGGCACTGAAGCTTTCTTT. Protein: CASSQGQGAMGTEAFF.